This T cell receptor (beta chain) was found in a study of T cells in Graves' hyperthyroidism and ophthalmopathy. This CDR3 has 11 residues. Trimming removed 5 bases from V and 8 bases from J, with 7 bases in between. Per the germline V gene, CDR1 is MNHNS and CDR2 is SASEGT. Using RNA transcripts as the source, TCR beta CDR3 regions were amplified. First-round RT-PCR targeting the TCR CDR3 was performed with the HTBI primer set. TCRdb independently ran MiXCR on the multiplex PCR reads; one entry per CDR3 protein. The sample has more than 500,000 distinct CDR3 sequences; about 17% are singletons. This receptor was taken from a woman aged 30 to 39 with Graves' hyperthyroidism. The specimen sequenced was blood. The chain couples TRBV6-1 to TRBJ2-1, with D perhaps TRBD2 (5 bases). CDR3 DNA: TGTGCCAGCAGTACTAGTTATGAGCAGTTCTTC. Its translation is CASSTSYEQFF.